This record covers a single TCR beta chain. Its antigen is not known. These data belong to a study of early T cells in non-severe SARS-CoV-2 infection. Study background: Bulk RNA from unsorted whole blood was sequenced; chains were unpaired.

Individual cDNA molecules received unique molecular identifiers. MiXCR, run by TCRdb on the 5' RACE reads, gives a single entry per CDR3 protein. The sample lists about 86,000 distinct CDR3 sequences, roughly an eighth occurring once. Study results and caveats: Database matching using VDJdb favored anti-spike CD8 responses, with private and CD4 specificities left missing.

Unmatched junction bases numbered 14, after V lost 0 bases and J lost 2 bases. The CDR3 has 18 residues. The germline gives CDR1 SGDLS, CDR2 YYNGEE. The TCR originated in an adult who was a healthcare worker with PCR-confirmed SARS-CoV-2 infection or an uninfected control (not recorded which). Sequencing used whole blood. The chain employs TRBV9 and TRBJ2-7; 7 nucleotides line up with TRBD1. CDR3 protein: CASSVDTNGQDRAYEQYF. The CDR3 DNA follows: TGTGCCAGCAGCGTAGACACAAACGGACAGGACCGCGCCTACGAGCAGTACTTC.